One sample yielded the 12 T cell receptor beta chains listed below, sequenced in a study of T cell responses to AZD1222 COVID-19 vaccine. Repertoires were generated with immunoSEQ multiplex PCR, while TCRdb's copy carries only in-frame clones and drops some. The sample yields 110,000 or so clones, roughly 89% seen once. Here the sequenced sample was peripheral blood, taken 28 days after the second AZD1222 dose. The receptors shown here come from an adult who received the AZD1222 COVID-19 vaccine.

The chain is built from TRBV7-2 and TRBJ2-7; a weak D match, TRBD1 (6 bases). Trimming left V 3 bases short and J 1 base short, with 13 bases between. Germline values: CDR1 SGHTA, CDR2 FQGNSA. The CDR3 runs to 15 residues. The CDR3, as DNA: TGTGCCAGCAGCTTCGGGACAACACCTTCCTACGAGCAGTACTTC. Encoded protein: CASSFGTTPSYEQYF.

The rearrangement joins TRBV5-1 to TRBJ2-1; 10 bases line up with TRBD1. CDR1 is SGHRS and CDR2 is YFSETQ in the germline V gene. The CDR3 length is 15 residues. With V trimmed by 3 bases and J by 2 bases, 2 bases remained unmatched. The CDR3: CASSSGQGAYNEQFF. The DNA for the CDR3 is TGCGCCAGCAGCTCTGGACAGGGGGCCTACAATGAGCAGTTCTTC.

The V gene is TRBV5-6, the J gene TRBJ1-3; D unclear. There are 12 residues in the CDR3. Germline V gene data show CDR1 as SGHDT and CDR2 as YYEEEE. V was shortened by 2 bases and J by 3 bases, with 3 bases between the two germline ends. CDR3 nucleotides: TGTGCCAGCAGCTTCTATGGAAACACCATATATTTT. Amino acid sequence: CASSFYGNTIYF.

This chain connects TRBV4-2 to TRBJ2-2, with TRBD1 identical over 7 bases. CDR1 and CDR2 (germline): LGHNA, YNFKEQ. The CDR3 has 16 amino acids. V gave up 1 base and J gave up 4 bases; unmatched junction bases: 6. CDR3 region: CASSQVPRGFTGELFF. The CDR3 DNA is TGTGCCAGCAGCCAAGTCCCCAGGGGGTTCACCGGGGAGCTGTTTTTT.

This rearrangement joins TRBV6-2 or TRBV6-3 to TRBJ2-3, with D maybe TRBD2 (5 bases). V was cut by 3 bases and J by 4 bases, with 8 bases left in between. CDR3 size: 13 residues. Germline assignment: CDR1 MNHEY and CDR2 SVGEGT. As DNA, the CDR3 is TGTGCCAGCAGTTATTCTAGCCCAGATACGCAGTATTTT. This sequence encodes CASSYSSPDTQYF.

The chain combines TRBV5-8 with TRBJ2-1, with TRBD2 identical over 11 bases. From germline, CDR1 is SGHTS and CDR2 YDEGEE. V shed 7 bases, J shed 3 bases, and the junction held 9 bases outside the gene matches. CDR3 size: 16 residues. The CDR3 spells CASGGEGLADYNEQFF. CDR3 nucleotides: TGTGCCAGCGGGGGAGAGGGACTAGCGGACTACAATGAGCAGTTCTTC.

V and J are TRBV24-1 and TRBJ2-1; 13 bases agree with TRBD2. Germline assignment: CDR1 KGHDR and CDR2 SFDVKD. After removal of 5 bases from V and 9 bases from J, the junction contained 6 bases not matched to a gene. The CDR3 has 15 residues. The CDR3 nucleotides are TGTGCCACCAGTGCGCGACTAGCGGGAGGCGGTGAGCAGTTCTTC. It translates to CATSARLAGGGEQFF.

The chain carries TRBV10-3 and TRBJ2-7; 9 nucleotides line up with TRBD2. The length of the CDR3 is 16 residues. With V trimmed by 2 bases and J by 2 bases, 7 bases remained unmatched. Germline V lookup: CDR1 ENHRY, CDR2 SYGVKD. The CDR3: CAISEPPGLAAYEQYF. As DNA, the CDR3 is TGTGCCATCAGTGAGCCCCCGGGACTAGCCGCCTACGAGCAGTACTTC.

This chain links TRBV2 with TRBJ1-5; TRBD1 agrees at 8 bases. CDR1 SNHLY and CDR2 FYNNEI come from the germline V gene. With V trimmed by 2 bases and J by 3 bases, 6 bases remained unmatched. The CDR3 consists of 16 residues. CDR3 coding DNA: TGTGCCAGCAGTGAACGACAGGGGCAGCACAATCAGCCCCAGCATTTT. Translated: CASSERQGQHNQPQHF.

The genes are TRBV5-4 and TRBJ2-5; D is undetermined. CDR1 SGHNT and CDR2 YYREEE come from the germline V gene (reference sequence). CDR3 length equals 14 residues. The V and J ends lost 4 bases and 1 base respectively, with 11 bases between them. The CDR3 loop reads CASSGGQLQETQYF. The CDR3 DNA reads as TGTGCCAGCAGCGGTGGGCAGCTCCAAGAGACCCAGTACTTC.

The V gene is TRBV7-2, the J gene TRBJ2-1; the match to TRBD2 covers 14 bases. Germline V gene lookup returns CDR1 SGHTA and CDR2 FQGNSA. The CDR3 loop spans 15 amino acids. V lost 5 bases and J lost 9; bases outside the gene matches: 6. CDR3 region: CASSTGLAGGVEQFF. In DNA, the CDR3 is TGTGCCAGCAGCACTGGACTAGCGGGAGGTGTTGAGCAGTTCTTC.

The chain joins TRBV7-6 to TRBJ2-7; D may be TRBD2 (6 bases). Trimming took off 1 base at V and 0 bases at J, with 13 bases between the two ends. The CDR3 length is 16 residues. From germline, CDR1 is SGHVS and CDR2 FNYEAQ. DNA for the CDR3: TGTGCCAGCAGCTTAGGGGTTAGCGGTGACTCCTACGAGCAGTACTTC. As protein: CASSLGVSGDSYEQYF.